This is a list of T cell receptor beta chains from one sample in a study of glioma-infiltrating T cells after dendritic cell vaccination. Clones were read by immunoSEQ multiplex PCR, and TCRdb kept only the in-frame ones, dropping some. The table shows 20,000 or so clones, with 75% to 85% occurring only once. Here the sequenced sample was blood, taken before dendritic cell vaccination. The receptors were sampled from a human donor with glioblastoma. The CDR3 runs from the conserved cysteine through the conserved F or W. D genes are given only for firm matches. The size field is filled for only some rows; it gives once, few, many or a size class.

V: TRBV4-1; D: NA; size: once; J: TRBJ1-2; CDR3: CASSQEFRANYGYTF
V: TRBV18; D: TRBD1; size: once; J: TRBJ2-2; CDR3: CASSPPRPGTGVAGELFF
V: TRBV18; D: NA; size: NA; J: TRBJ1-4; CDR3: CASSPGGIEKLFF
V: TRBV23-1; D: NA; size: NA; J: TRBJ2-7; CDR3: CASSRQGYEQYF
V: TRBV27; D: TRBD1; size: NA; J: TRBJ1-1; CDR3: CASSVDRGLGNRAFF
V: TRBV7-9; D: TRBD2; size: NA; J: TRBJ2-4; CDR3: CASSLGGVSAKNIQYF
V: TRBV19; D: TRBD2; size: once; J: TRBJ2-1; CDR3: CASSETSGRTYNEQFF
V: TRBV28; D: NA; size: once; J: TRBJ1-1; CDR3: CASSLSGTPSRNTEAFF
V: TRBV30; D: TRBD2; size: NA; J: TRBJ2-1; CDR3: CAWARRLGLAGGRSSYNEQFF
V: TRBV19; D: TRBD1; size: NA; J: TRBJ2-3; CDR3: CASSMGRQGADTQYF
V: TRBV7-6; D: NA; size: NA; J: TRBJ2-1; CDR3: CASSLGQRTYNEQFF
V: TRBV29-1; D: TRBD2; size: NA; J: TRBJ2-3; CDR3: CSVRGTSGSADTQYF
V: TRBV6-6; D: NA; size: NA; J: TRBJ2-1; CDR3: CASSLSDEQFF
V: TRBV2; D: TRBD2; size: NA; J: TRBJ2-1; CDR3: CASLGTSGHNEQFF
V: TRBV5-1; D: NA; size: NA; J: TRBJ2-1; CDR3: CASSLQYNEQFF
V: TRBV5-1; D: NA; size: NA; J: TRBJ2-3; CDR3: CASTAGLGPFPDTQYF
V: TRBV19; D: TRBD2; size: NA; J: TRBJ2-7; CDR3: CASSMGTSGSPYEQYF
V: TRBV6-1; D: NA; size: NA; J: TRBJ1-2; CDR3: CASTTGVSYGYTF
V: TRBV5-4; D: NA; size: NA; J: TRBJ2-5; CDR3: CASSENSRQEQYF
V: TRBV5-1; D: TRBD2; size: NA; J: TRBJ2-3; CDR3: CASSFGLAGDTDTQYF
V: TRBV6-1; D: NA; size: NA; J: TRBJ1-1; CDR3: CASSDGWAGDTEAFF
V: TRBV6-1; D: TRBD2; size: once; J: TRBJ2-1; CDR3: CASSEAGGILGEQFF